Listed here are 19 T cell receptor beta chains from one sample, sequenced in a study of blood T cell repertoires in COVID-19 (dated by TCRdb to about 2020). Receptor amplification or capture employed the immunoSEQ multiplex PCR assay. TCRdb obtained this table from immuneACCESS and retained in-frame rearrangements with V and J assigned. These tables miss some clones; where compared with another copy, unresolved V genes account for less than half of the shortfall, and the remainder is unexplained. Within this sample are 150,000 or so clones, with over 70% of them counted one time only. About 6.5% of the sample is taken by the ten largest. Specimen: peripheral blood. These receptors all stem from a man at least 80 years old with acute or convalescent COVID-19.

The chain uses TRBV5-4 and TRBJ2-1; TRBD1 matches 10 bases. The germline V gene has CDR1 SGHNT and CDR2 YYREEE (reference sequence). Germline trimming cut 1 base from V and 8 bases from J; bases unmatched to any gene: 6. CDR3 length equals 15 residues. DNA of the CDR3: TGTGCCAGCAGCTTGACCGGGACAGGGGTCGATGAGCAGTTCTTC. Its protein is CASSLTGTGVDEQFF.

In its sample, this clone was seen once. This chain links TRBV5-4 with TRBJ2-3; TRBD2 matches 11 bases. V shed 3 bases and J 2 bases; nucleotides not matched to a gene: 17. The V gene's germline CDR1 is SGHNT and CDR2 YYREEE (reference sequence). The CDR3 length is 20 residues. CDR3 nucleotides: TGTGCCAGCAGCTCCCCCGGGGGGACTAGCGGACATAGCTCCACAGATACGCAGTATTTT. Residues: CASSSPGGTSGHSSTDTQYF.

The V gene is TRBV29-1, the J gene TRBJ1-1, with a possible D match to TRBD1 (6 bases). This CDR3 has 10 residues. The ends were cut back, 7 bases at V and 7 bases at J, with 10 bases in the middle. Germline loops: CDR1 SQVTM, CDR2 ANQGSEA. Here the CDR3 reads CSAGGIEAFF. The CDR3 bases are TGCAGCGCTGGGGGCATTGAAGCTTTCTTT.

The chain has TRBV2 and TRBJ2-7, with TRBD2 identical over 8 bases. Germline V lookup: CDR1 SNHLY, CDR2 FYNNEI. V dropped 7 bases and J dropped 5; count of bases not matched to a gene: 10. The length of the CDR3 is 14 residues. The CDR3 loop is CASNLASGFHEQYF. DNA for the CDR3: TGTGCCAGCAATCTGGCTAGCGGGTTCCACGAGCAGTACTTC.

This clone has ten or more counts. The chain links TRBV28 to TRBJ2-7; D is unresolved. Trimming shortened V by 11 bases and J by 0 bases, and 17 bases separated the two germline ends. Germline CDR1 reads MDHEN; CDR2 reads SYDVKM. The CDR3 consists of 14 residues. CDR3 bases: TGTGCCTCGGAAGAGCGCGTCCACTCCTACGAGCAGTACTTC. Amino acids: CASEERVHSYEQYF.

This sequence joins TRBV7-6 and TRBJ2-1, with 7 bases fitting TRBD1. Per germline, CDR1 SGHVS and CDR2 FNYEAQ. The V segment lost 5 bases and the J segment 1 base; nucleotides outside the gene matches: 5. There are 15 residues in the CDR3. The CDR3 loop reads CASSPGTASYNEQFF. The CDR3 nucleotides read TGTGCCAGCAGCCCAGGGACAGCGTCCTACAATGAGCAGTTCTTC.

The DNA for the CDR3 is TGTGCCAGCAGCTCCGACAGGCGTCAGTACTTC. It is translated as CASSSDRRQYF. The chain has TRBV11-1 and TRBJ2-4; TRBD1 is a possible D gene (6 bases). The CDR3 totals 11 residues. The germline V and J ends were trimmed by 4 bases and 12 bases, with 10 bases remaining between them. From germline, CDR1 is SGHAT and CDR2 FQDESV (reference sequence).

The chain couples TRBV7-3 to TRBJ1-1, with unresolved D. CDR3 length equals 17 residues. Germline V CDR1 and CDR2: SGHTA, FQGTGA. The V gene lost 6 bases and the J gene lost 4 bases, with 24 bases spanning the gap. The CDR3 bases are TGTGCCAGCAGTTTAGCCCATTCCCCGTTTGAGTCCACTGAAGCTTTCTTT. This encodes CASSLAHSPFESTEAFF.

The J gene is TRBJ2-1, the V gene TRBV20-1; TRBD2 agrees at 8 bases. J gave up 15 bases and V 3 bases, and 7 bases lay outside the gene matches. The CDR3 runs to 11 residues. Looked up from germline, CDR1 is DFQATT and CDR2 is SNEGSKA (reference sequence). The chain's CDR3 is CSASTSGGMFF. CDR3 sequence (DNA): TGCAGTGCTAGTACGAGCGGGGGAATGTTCTTC.

For the CDR3, the DNA is TGCGCCAGCAGCCAAGACCTAGCCGTTACCTACGAGCAGTACTTC. Protein: CASSQDLAVTYEQYF. This chain joins TRBV4-1 and TRBJ2-7; D possibly corresponds to TRBD2 (5 bases). Trimming left V 0 bases short and J 2 bases short, with 11 bases between. Germline V gene sequence: CDR1 MGHRA, CDR2 YSYEKL. The CDR3 contains 15 residues.

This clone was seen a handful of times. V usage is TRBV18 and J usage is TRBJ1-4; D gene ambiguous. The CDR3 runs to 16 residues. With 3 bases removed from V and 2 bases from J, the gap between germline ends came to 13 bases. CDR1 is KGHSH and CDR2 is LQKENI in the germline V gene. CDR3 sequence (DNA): TGTGCCAGCTCACCCTCCTTACTTAGCACTAATGAAAAACTGTTTTTT. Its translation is CASSPSLLSTNEKLFF.

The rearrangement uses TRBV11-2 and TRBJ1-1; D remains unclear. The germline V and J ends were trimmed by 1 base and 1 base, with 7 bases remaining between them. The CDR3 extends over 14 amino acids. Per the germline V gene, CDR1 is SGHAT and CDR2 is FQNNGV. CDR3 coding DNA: TGTGCCAGCAGCTTAGGACAAGCGAACACTGAAGCTTTCTTT. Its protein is CASSLGQANTEAFF.

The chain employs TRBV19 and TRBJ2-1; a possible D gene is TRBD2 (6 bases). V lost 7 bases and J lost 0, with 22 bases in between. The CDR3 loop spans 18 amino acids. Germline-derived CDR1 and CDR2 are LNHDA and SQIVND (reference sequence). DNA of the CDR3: TGTGCCAGTATTCCCATCTCCGCAGGAGGGAGCTCCTACAATGAGCAGTTCTTC. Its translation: CASIPISAGGSSYNEQFF.

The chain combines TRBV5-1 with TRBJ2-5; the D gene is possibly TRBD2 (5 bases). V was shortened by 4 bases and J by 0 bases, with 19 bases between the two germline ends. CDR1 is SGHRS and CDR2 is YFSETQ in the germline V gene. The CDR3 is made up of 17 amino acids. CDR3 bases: TGCGCCAGCAGCCCAGCTCTAAGCGGAGAGTACCAAGAGACCCAGTACTTC. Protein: CASSPALSGEYQETQYF.

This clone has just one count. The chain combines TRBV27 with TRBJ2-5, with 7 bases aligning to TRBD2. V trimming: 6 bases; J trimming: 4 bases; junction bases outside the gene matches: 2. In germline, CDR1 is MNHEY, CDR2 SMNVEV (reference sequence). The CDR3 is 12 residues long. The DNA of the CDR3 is TGTGCCAGCAGAGCGGGAAGAGAGACCCAGTACTTC. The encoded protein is CASRAGRETQYF.

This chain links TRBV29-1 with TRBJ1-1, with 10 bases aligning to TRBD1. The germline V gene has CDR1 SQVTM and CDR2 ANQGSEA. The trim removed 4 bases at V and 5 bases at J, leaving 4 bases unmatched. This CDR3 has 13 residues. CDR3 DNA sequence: TGCAGCGTTGGCGGACAGGGGGGTACTGAAGCTTTCTTT. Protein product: CSVGGQGGTEAFF. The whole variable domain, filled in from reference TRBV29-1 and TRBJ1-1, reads SAVISQKPSRDICQRGTSLTIQCQVDSQVTMMFWYRQQPGQSLTLIATANQGSEATYESGFVIDKFPISRPNLTFSTLTVSNMSPEDSSIYLCSVGGQGGTEAFFGQGTRLTVV.

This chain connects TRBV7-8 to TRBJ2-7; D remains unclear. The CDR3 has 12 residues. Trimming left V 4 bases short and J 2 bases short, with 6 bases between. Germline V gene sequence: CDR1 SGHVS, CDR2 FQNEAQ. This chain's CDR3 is CASSSGAYEQYF. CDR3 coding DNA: TGTGCCAGCAGCTCAGGTGCCTACGAGCAGTACTTC.

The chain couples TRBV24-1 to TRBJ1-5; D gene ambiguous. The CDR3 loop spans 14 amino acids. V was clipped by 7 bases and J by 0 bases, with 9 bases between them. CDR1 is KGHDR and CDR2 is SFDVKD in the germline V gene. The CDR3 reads CATSSDYSNQPQHF. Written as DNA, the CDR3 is TGTGCCACCAGCTCGGACTATAGCAATCAGCCCCAGCATTTT.

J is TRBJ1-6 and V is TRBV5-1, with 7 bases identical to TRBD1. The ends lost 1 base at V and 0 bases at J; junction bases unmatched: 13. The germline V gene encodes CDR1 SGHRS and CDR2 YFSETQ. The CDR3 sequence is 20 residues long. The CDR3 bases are TGCGCCAGCAGCTTGAACATGGCAGGGGGATCGAGCTCCTATAATTCACCCCTCCACTTT. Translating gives CASSLNMAGGSSSYNSPLHF.